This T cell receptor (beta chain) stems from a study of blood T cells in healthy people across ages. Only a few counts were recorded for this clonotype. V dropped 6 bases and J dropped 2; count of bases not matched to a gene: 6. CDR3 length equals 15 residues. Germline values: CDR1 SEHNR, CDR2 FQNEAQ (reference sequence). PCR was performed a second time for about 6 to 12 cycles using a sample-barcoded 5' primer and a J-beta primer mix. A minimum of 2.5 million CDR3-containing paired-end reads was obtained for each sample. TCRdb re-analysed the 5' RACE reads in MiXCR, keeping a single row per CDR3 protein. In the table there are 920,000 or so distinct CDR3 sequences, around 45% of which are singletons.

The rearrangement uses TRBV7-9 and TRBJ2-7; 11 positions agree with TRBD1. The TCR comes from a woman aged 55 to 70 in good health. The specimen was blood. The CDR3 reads CASRWGQGEAYEQYF. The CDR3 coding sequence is TGTGCCAGCAGATGGGGACAGGGGGAGGCCTACGAGCAGTACTTC. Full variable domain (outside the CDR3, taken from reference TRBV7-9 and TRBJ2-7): DTGVSQNPRHKITKRGQNVTFRCDPISEHNRLYWYRQTLGQGPEFLTYFQNEAQLEKSRLLSDRFSAERPKGSFSTLEIQRTEQGDSAMYLCASRWGQGEAYEQYFGPGTRLTVT.